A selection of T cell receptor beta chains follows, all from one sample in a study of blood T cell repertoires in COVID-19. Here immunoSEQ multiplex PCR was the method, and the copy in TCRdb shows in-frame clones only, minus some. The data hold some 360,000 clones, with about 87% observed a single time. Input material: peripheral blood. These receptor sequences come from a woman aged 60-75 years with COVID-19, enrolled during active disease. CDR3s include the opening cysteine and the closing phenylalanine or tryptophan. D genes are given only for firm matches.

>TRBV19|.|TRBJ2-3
TGTGCCAGTAGTATAGCTTCCAGCACAGATACGCAGTATTTT
CASSIASSTDTQYF
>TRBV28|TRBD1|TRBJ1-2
TGTGCCAGCAGTGAGGGACAGGGGCGGTTGGGCTACACCTTC
CASSEGQGRLGYTF
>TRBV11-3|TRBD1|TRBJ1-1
TGTGCCAGCAGCCGGGACAGGGTGAACACTGAAGCTTTCTTT
CASSRDRVNTEAFF
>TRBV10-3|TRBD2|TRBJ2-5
TGTGCCATCAGTGAAAGACTAGCGGTACAAGAGACCCAGTACTTC
CAISERLAVQETQYF
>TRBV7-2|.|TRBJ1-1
TGTGCCAGCAGCTATCGGGTTAACACTGAAGCTTTCTTT
CASSYRVNTEAFF
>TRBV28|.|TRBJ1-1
TGTGCCAGCAGTTTGGCCCACAGCATGAACACTGAAGCTTTCTTT
CASSLAHSMNTEAFF
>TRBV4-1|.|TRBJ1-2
TGCGCCAGCAGCCAAGTAATCAACTATGGCTACACCTTC
CASSQVINYGYTF
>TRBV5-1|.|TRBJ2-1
TGCGCCAGCAGCGTGGCCTTGCAGGGTGGCAATGAGCAGTTCTTC
CASSVALQGGNEQFF
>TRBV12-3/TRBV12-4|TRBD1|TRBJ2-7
TGTGCCAGCGCCGGGACAGGGTTCTACGAGCAGTACTTC
CASAGTGFYEQYF
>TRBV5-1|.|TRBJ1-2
TGCGCCAGCAACCCGGACAACGCGCTGGGCTACACCTTC
CASNPDNALGYTF